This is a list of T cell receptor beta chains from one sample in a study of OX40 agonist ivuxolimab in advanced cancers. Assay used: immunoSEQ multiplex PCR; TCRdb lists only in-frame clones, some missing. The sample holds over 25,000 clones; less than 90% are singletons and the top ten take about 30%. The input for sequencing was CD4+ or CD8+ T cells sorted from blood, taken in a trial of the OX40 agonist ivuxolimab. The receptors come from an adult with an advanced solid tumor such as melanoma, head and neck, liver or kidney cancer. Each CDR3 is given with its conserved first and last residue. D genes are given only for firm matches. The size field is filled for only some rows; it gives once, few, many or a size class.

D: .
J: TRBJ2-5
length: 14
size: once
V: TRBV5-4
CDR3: CASSFRQEQETQYF
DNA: TGTGCCAGCAGCTTTCGACAGGAGCAAGAGACCCAGTACTTC

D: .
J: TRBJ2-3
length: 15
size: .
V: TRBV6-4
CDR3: CASSDSGGVTDTQYF
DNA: TGTGCCAGCAGTGACTCGGGAGGAGTAACAGATACGCAGTATTTT

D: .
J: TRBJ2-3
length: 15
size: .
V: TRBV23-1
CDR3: CASSQITPSTDTQYF
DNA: TGCGCCAGCAGTCAGATCACGCCTAGCACAGATACGCAGTATTTT

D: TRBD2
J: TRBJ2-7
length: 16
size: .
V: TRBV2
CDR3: CASSGGLAGPAYEQYF
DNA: TGTGCCAGCAGTGGGGGACTAGCGGGACCGGCCTACGAGCAGTACTTC

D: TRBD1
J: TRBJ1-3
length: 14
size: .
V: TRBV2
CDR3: CASRRQGSGNTIYF
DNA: TGTGCCAGCAGAAGACAGGGCTCTGGAAACACCATATATTTT

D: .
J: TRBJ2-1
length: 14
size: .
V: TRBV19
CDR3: CASSHPGPYNEQFF
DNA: TGTGCCAGTAGTCACCCAGGGCCTTACAATGAGCAGTTCTTC

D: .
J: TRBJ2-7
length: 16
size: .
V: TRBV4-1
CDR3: CASSYSASAGYYEQYF
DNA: TGCGCCAGCAGTTACAGTGCATCAGCAGGGTATTACGAGCAGTACTTC

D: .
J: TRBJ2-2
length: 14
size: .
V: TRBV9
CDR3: CASSVGGEGGELFF
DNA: TGTGCCAGCAGCGTAGGCGGGGAAGGGGGGGAGCTGTTTTTT

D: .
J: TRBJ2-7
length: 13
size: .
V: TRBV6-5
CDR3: CASSWGHDYEQYF
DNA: TGTGCCAGCAGTTGGGGACACGACTACGAGCAGTACTTC

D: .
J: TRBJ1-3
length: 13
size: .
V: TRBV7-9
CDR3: CASTRPPGNTIYF
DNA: TGTGCCAGCACCCGACCGCCGGGAAACACCATATATTTT

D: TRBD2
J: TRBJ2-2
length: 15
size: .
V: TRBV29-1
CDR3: CSVRLAGWNTGELFF
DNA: TGCAGCGTCAGACTAGCGGGATGGAACACCGGGGAGCTGTTTTTT

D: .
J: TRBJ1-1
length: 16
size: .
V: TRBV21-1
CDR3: CASSNQGKGKNTEAFF
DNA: TGTGCCAGCAGCAATCAAGGAAAGGGGAAGAACACTGAAGCTTTCTTT

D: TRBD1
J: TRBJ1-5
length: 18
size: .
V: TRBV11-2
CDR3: CASSLVGTGGPGNQPQHF
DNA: TGTGCCAGCAGCTTAGTAGGGACAGGGGGGCCTGGCAATCAGCCCCAGCATTTT

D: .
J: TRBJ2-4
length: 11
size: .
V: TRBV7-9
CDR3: CASSSDYIQYF
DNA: TGTGCCAGCAGCTCAGATTACATTCAGTACTTC

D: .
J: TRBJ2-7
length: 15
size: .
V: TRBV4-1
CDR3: CASSPRDGSSYEQYF
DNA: TGCGCCAGCAGCCCCCGGGACGGGAGCTCCTACGAGCAGTACTTC

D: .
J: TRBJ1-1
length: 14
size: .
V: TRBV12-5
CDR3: CASGFGEGSTEAFF
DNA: TGTGCTAGTGGTTTTGGGGAGGGGAGCACTGAAGCTTTCTTT

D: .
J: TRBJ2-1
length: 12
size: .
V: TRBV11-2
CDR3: CASSLSGNEQFF
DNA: TGTGCCAGCAGCTTGTCCGGCAATGAGCAGTTCTTC

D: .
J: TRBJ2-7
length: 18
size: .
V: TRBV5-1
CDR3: CASSLNRVLFGSSYEQYF
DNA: TGCGCCAGCAGCTTGAACAGGGTCCTCTTCGGGAGCTCCTACGAGCAGTACTTC

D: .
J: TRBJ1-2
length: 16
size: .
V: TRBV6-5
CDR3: CAGSYRWTDLEYGYTF
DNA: TGTGCCGGCAGTTACCGATGGACAGATCTGGAGTATGGCTACACCTTC

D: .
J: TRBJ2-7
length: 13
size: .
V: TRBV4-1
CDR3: CASSQVADYEQYF
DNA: TGCGCCAGCAGCCAAGTTGCTGACTACGAGCAGTACTTC

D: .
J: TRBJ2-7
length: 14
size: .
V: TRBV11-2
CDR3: CASSLGPSGYEQYF
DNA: TGTGCCAGCAGCTTAGGGCCCTCGGGTTACGAGCAGTACTTC

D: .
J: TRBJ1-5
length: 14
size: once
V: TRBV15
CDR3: CATSSTGSNQPQHF
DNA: TGTGCCACCAGCAGTACAGGAAGCAATCAGCCCCAGCATTTT

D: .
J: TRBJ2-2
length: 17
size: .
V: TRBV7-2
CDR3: CASSSPPLTLNTGELFF
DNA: TGTGCCAGCAGCTCCCCTCCTTTGACTCTTAACACCGGGGAGCTGTTTTTT

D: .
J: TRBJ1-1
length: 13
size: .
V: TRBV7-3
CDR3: CASSFLGETEAFF
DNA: TGTGCCAGCAGCTTTCTCGGTGAGACTGAAGCTTTCTTT

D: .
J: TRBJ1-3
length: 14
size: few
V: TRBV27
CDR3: CASSQDWAGNTIYF
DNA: TGTGCCAGCAGCCAAGACTGGGCTGGAAACACCATATATTTT

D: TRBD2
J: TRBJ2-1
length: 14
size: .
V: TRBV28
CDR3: CASRVAGDYNEQFF
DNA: TGTGCCAGCCGGGTAGCGGGAGATTACAATGAGCAGTTCTTC